The 3 T cell receptor beta chains reported below all come from one sample, sequenced in a study of T-cell memory formation after mild COVID-19. Via MiXCR, TCRdb re-called the 5' RACE reads, giving one row per CDR3 protein. The sample shows over 250,000 distinct CDR3 sequences, more than 15% of them seen only once. The sample was PBMCs or a T cell subset sorted from them (not recorded which). All receptors derive from a young man who had mild COVID-19 (a few samples of this study predate the infection). Cell type and time point are not known.

This clonotype was recorded a few times. J is TRBJ1-2 and V is TRBV6-5; D is perhaps TRBD1 (6 bases). Trimming shortened V by 5 bases and J by 8 bases, and 24 bases separated the two germline ends. This CDR3 region has 16 residues. CDR1 MNHEY and CDR2 SVGAGI come from the germline V gene. The DNA for the CDR3 is TGTGCCAGCAGTAAGGGGGGGGTACACGCGTCTTTCGGCTACACCTTC. As protein: CASSKGGVHASFGYTF.

This clonotype was observed a handful of times. J is TRBJ1-2 and V is TRBV7-9; D is possibly TRBD1 (5 bases). Germline loops: CDR1 SEHNR, CDR2 FQNEAQ (reference sequence). This CDR3 contains 11 residues. V gave up 8 bases and J gave up 2 bases, with 6 bases separating them. CDR3 region: CASGTNYGYTF. CDR3 bases: TGTGCCAGCGGGACGAACTATGGCTACACCTTC.

The V call is TRBV18, the J call TRBJ1-5; weak D call: TRBD1 (5 bases). The CDR3 has 14 residues. Germline loops: CDR1 KGHSH, CDR2 LQKENI. V dropped 2 bases and J dropped 4 bases, with 9 bases sitting between them. The CDR3 loop is CASSPRGENQPQHF. In DNA form, the CDR3 reads TGTGCCAGCTCACCAAGAGGGGAGAATCAGCCCCAGCATTTT.